This T cell receptor beta chain stems from a study of human T cells and chemical hapten exposure. In the study overall: Alopecia areata, totalis and universalis patients, mostly female, were included. Study outcomes and limitations: Controls formed significantly fewer large CDR3 similarity clusters than expanded TCRs did. The immune response of these alopecia patients might not match healthy individuals'.

Germline trimming cut 8 bases from V and 6 bases from J; bases unmatched to any gene: 7. The germline V gene encodes CDR1 PRHDT and CDR2 FYEKMQ (reference sequence). The length of the CDR3 is 13 residues. Noted time point: patch test 1, 2 weeks after DPC sensitization. Treatment noted: therapeutic diphenylcyclopropenone sensitization with weekly scalp DPC. In regard to this clonotype: What it recognizes is unknown.

Via MiXCR, TCRdb re-called the RACE reads, giving one row per CDR3 protein. This sample has roughly 200,000 distinct CDR3 sequences; approximately 20% occur once, and the top ten carry about 7%. The source of this sequence is a woman aged 45-59 years with alopecia areata. Some clones in this sample may be carry-over from other donors' samples. V gene TRBV13 combines with J gene TRBJ2-7, with TRBD2 matching 10 bases. Sequencing used whole blood, obtained in connection with sensitization to the hapten diphenylcyclopropenone (DPC). CDR3 amino acids: CASSRAGGGEQYF. The DNA of the CDR3 is TGTGCCAGCTCCCGAGCGGGAGGGGGCGAGCAGTACTTC. Full variable domain (remainder filled in from reference TRBV13 and TRBJ2-7): AAGVIQSPRHLIKEKRETATLKCYPIPRHDTVYWYQQGPGQDPQFLISFYEKMQSDKGSIPDRFSAQQFSDYHSELNMSSLELGDSALYFCASSRAGGGEQYFGPGTRLTVT.